This T cell receptor beta chain emerged from a study of blood T cells in healthy people across ages. This clonotype turned up a few times. Sample-barcoded 5' priming and a J-beta primer mix drove a second PCR of about 6 to 12 cycles. TCRdb reprocessed the 5' RACE reads with MiXCR, giving one entry per CDR3 protein. The sample has about 1,800,000 distinct CDR3 sequences, roughly 27% seen once. The CDR3 extends over 15 amino acids. Trimming left V 3 bases short and J 6 bases short, with 15 bases between. Germline CDR1 and CDR2: LGHDT and YNNKEL (reference sequence). The sample was blood. The receptor comes from a woman aged 30 to 39 in good health. V usage is TRBV3-1 and J usage is TRBJ2-1, with TRBD2 as a possible D gene (7 bases). The CDR3 coding sequence is TGTGCCAGCAGCCAGTGGGGGGGCCCAGGCAATGAGCAGTTCTTC. Translation gives CASSQWGGPGNEQFF.